This TCR beta chain appears in the sequencing data of a study of lymphopenia after photon versus proton radiotherapy. Study results and limitations: Photon-treated patients lost naive T cells and TCR diversity; proton-treated stayed stable.

With respect to this clone: Its antigen is not known.

Libraries were prepared by immunoSEQ multiplex PCR; TCRdb keeps only in-frame clonotypes and omits some of them. The repertoire holds around 13,000 clones, with approximately 83% as singletons. The CDR3 covers 14 residues. In germline, CDR1 is LNHDA, CDR2 SQIVND (reference sequence). V shed 7 bases and J shed 3 bases, with 15 bases lying between them. Sequencing was performed on peripheral blood, taken from a patient treated with photon-based radiotherapy. The clonotype originates from a man aged 45-60 years with gastric cancer. The chain couples TRBV19 to TRBJ1-1; unclear D gene. The CDR3 is CASIHRGLYTEAFF. The CDR3 coding sequence is TGTGCCAGTATCCACAGAGGGCTATACACTGAAGCTTTCTTT.